This TCR beta chain derives from a study of vaccination and CD4 T cells after COVID-19. Study-wide results and caveats: 304 of 307 vaccine-specific clones from convalescent patients were spike mono-reactive.

This CDR3 spans 18 amino acids. CDR1 is LGHNA, CDR2 YNFKEQ, per germline. V lost 0 bases and J 4 bases, leaving 19 bases between the germline ends. Treatment defined: roughly 10-day PBMC culture with coronavirus spike peptide pools or control peptides (ViraFEST assay). Regarding this clonotype: What it binds is not known.

Oncomine TCR Beta short-read sequencing was applied to DNA from cultured CD4+ T cells. A single record per CDR3 protein comes from TCRdb applying MiXCR to the PCR reads. The sample has about 14,000 distinct CDR3 sequences; approximately 50% are singletons. Sequencing was performed on CD4+ T cells from blood, cultured in vitro. V is TRBV4-2 and J is TRBJ1-5; D is possibly TRBD1 (5 bases). The receptor comes from a human donor who had recovered from COVID-19. This CDR3 reads CASSQDSLGGGGNQPQHF. As DNA, the CDR3 is TGTGCCAGCAGCCAAGACTCATTGGGCGGGGGTGGAAATCAGCCCCAGCATTTT.